The sample holds a few counts of the clone carrying this T cell receptor (beta chain). TCRdb's copy holds only in-frame clones and misses some; the assay was immunoSEQ multiplex PCR. Among around 170,000 clones, around 80% were seen once, and the ten largest hold approximately 15%. This sample is part of a study of blood T cell repertoires in COVID-19. Per the germline V gene, CDR1 is SEHNR and CDR2 is FQNEAQ (reference sequence). The CDR3 loop spans 14 amino acids. V was pared by 5 bases and J by 0 bases, with 10 bases between. Participant-given clinical history determined each cohort assignment. All exposed participants met a person with COVID-19 within 2 weeks before entering the study.

Sequenced: PBMCs or T cells enriched from blood (not recorded which). The chain employs TRBV7-9 and TRBJ2-5; D perhaps matches TRBD1 (6 bases). This TCR derives from a man in his fifties or sixties who had been exposed to COVID-19. The CDR3 nucleotides are TGTGCCAGCAGCCGTACAGGGTACCAAGAGACCCAGTACTTC. Amino acid sequence: CASSRTGYQETQYF.